This T cell receptor (beta chain) emerged from a study of blood T cell repertoires in COVID-19. The CDR3 runs 16 residues. From germline, CDR1 is SGHDT and CDR2 YYEEEE. V lost 4 bases and J lost 8; bases outside the gene matches: 16. Generated by immunoSEQ multiplex PCR, the TCRdb table keeps only in-frame clones and is missing some. There are under 350,000 clones in the sample; 75% to 90% occur only once, and around 4.4% lies in the top ten. Sequenced input: peripheral blood. The sequence came from a man aged 35-49 years with acute or convalescent COVID-19. This sequence joins TRBV5-6 and TRBJ1-2; 8 bases are shared with TRBD1. CDR3 region: CASSRWDRRLWVGYTF. DNA for the CDR3: TGTGCCAGCAGCCGCTGGGACAGGAGGCTTTGGGTAGGCTACACCTTC.